Shown below are 15 T cell receptor beta chains from a single sample sequenced in a study of Graves' ophthalmopathy and Graves' hyperthyroidism. RNA transcripts were the template, and TCR beta CDR3 regions were amplified from them. Second-round multiplex PCR came after a first-round RT-PCR that employed HTBI primers. TCRdb redid the calling of the multiplex PCR reads with MiXCR, one entry per CDR3 protein. This sample carries under 250,000 distinct CDR3 sequences, around 30% of them seen once, and the ten largest clones take about 8.2%. The source material was peripheral blood. The source is a man aged 45-65 years with Graves' ophthalmopathy.

The rearrangement joins TRBV2 to TRBJ2-7, with 9 bases matching TRBD2. Germline trimming cut 7 bases from V and 2 bases from J; bases unmatched to any gene: 6. From germline, CDR1 is SNHLY and CDR2 FYNNEI. CDR3 length: 14 residues. In DNA form, the CDR3 reads TGTGCCAGCATAAGTAGCGGGAGTACCTACGAGCAGTACTTC. Amino acid sequence: CASISSGSTYEQYF. The complete variable domain, with remaining parts taken from reference TRBV2 and TRBJ2-7, reads EPEVTQTPSHQVTQMGQEVILRCVPISNHLYFYWYRQILGQKVEFLVSFYNNEISEKSEIFDDQFSVERPDGSNFTLKIRSTKLEDSAMYFCASISSGSTYEQYFGPGTRLTVT.

At least ten counts were recorded for this clonotype. V and J are TRBV12-5 and TRBJ2-3; the D gene is possibly TRBD1 (6 bases). The CDR3 runs 14 residues. Trimming cost V 1 base and J 9 bases, with 14 bases left between them. CDR1 is LGHNT, CDR2 FRNRAP, per germline. The CDR3 spells CASGLGTVSDTQYF. The CDR3 coding sequence is TGTGCTAGTGGTTTGGGGACAGTTTCTGACACGCAGTATTTT.

The rearrangement uses TRBV7-9 and TRBJ2-7, with unresolved D. The CDR3 is 12 amino acids. Trimming removed 8 bases at V and 5 bases at J, with 13 bases between. CDR1 is SEHNR, CDR2 FQNEAQ, per germline (reference sequence). The CDR3 region has the DNA TGTGCCAGCGCTCGTCGACCCAACGAGCAGTACTTC. As protein: CASARRPNEQYF. The whole variable domain, remainder taken from reference TRBV7-9 and TRBJ2-7, is DTGVSQNPRHKITKRGQNVTFRCDPISEHNRLYWYRQTLGQGPEFLTYFQNEAQLEKSRLLSDRFSAERPKGSFSTLEIQRTEQGDSAMYLCASARRPNEQYFGPGTRLTVT.

This clonotype was seen ten or more times. The chain links TRBV28 to TRBJ2-1, with TRBD2 matching 8 bases. CDR1 is MDHEN and CDR2 is SYDVKM in the germline V gene. The CDR3 loop spans 16 amino acids. The ends lost 1 base at V and 2 bases at J; junction bases unmatched: 4. CDR3 sequence (DNA): TGTGCCAGCAGTTTATCCACTAGCGGAGCCTACAATGAGCAGTTCTTC. Translation gives CASSLSTSGAYNEQFF.

This clonotype was picked up many times. The V gene is TRBV4-3, the J gene TRBJ1-1; D call uncertain. The germline V gene encodes CDR1 LGHNA and CDR2 YSLEER. Trimming removed 4 bases from V and 7 bases from J, with 13 bases in between. The CDR3 runs to 13 residues. This CDR3 is CASSPSGGFEAFF. DNA for the CDR3: TGCGCCAGCAGCCCCTCGGGCGGATTTGAAGCTTTCTTT.

The gene calls are TRBV12-3 or TRBV12-4 and TRBJ1-1; D gene unclear. There are 15 residues in the CDR3. The V end lost 3 bases, the J end lost 6 bases, and 17 bases lay between the germline ends. The CDR3 is CASSLRSGFTAEAFF. CDR3 in DNA: TGTGCCAGCAGTTTGAGATCGGGGTTTACGGCTGAAGCTTTCTTT.

There are many counts of this clonotype. This chain links TRBV7-2 with TRBJ1-2; maybe TRBD1 (6 bases). Germline V lookup: CDR1 SGHTA, CDR2 FQGNSA. The ends were cut back, 3 bases at V and 4 bases at J, with 18 bases in the middle. The CDR3 length is 16 residues. In nucleotides, the CDR3 is TGTGCCAGCAGCTTTTCGCTTACAGGGTCTGGCTATGGCTACACCTTC. This gives the protein CASSFSLTGSGYGYTF.

This clonotype was found many times. The rearrangement uses TRBV12-3 or TRBV12-4 and TRBJ2-1; TRBD2 agrees at 9 bases. This CDR3 has 14 residues. Trimming took 6 bases from V and 6 from J; bases not matched to a gene: 6. CDR3 sequence reads: CASSRTSDINEQFF. CDR3 in DNA: TGTGCCAGCAGCCGGACTAGCGACATCAATGAGCAGTTCTTC.

This clonotype came up many times. CDR3 in DNA: TGTGCCAGTAGTATAGCAGGGAACGAGCAGTACTTC. This translates into CASSIAGNEQYF. The chain combines TRBV19 with TRBJ2-7; perhaps TRBD1 as D (5 bases). The V gene's germline CDR1 is LNHDA and CDR2 SQIVND (reference sequence). The CDR3 contains 12 residues. V lost 1 base, J lost 5 bases, and 6 bases lay in between.

The chain links TRBV6-1 to TRBJ2-2, with 7 bases lining up with TRBD1. The CDR3 is 15 amino acids. V gave up 2 bases and J gave up 6 bases; unmatched junction bases: 6. CDR1 MNHNS and CDR2 SASEGT come from the germline V gene. In DNA form, the CDR3 reads TGTGCCAGCAGTGAAATTCGCCAGGGGGCCGGGGAGCTGTTTTTT. Residues: CASSEIRQGAGELFF.

This clonotype was counted ten times or more. This rearrangement joins TRBV19 to TRBJ2-7, with a weak D call TRBD2 (5 bases). Between the trimmed V and J ends, which lost 3 bases and 3 bases, there was a span of 15 bases. Per germline, CDR1 LNHDA and CDR2 SQIVND (reference sequence). There are 15 residues in the CDR3. The CDR3 coding sequence is TGTGCCAGTAGTATTGGAGAGGGATCTCACTACGAGCAGTACTTC. Protein product: CASSIGEGSHYEQYF. The whole variable domain, remainder taken from reference TRBV19 and TRBJ2-7, is DGGITQSPKYLFRKEGQNVTLSCEQNLNHDAMYWYRQDPGQGLRLIYYSQIVNDFQKGDIAEGYSVSREKKESFPLTVTSAQKNPTAFYLCASSIGEGSHYEQYFGPGTRLTVT.

The sample holds many counts of this clonotype. The J gene is TRBJ1-5, the V gene TRBV12-3 or TRBV12-4, with 8 nucleotides matching TRBD1. This CDR3 has 15 residues. V dropped 5 bases and J dropped 3; count of bases not matched to a gene: 6. The DNA for the CDR3 is TGTGCCAGCAGTCTTCAGGGGGCGTACAATCAGCCCCAGCATTTT. This codes for CASSLQGAYNQPQHF.

The chain combines TRBV5-1 with TRBJ2-7; 8 positions match TRBD1. The junction had 4 bases not matched to a gene; V was cut back by 4 bases and J by 4 bases. The CDR3 covers 13 residues. The germline CDR1 and CDR2 sequences are SGHRS and YFSETQ. The CDR3 sequence: CASSTGQGYEQYF. The CDR3 region has the DNA TGCGCCAGCAGCACCGGACAGGGATACGAGCAGTACTTC.

This clonotype was counted at least ten times. The gene calls are TRBV5-4 and TRBJ1-2; tentative D call: TRBD1 (5 bases). From germline, CDR1 is SGHNT and CDR2 YYREEE (reference sequence). V was clipped by 4 bases and J by 3 bases, with 13 bases between them. This CDR3 is 14 amino acids long. The CDR3 DNA reads TGTGCCAGCAGCCCGGGACCGCCGCACTATGGCTACACCTTC. Translation gives CASSPGPPHYGYTF. Variable domain in full (rest from reference TRBV5-4 and TRBJ1-2): ETGVTQSPTHLIKTRGQQVTLRCSSQSGHNTVSWYQQALGQGPQFIFQYYREEENGRGNFPPRFSGLQFPNYSSELNVNALELDDSALYLCASSPGPPHYGYTFGSGTRLTVV.

This clonotype was observed at least ten times. The chain joins TRBV6-2 or TRBV6-3 to TRBJ2-7; TRBD2 might be the D (6 bases). The CDR3 has 15 residues. V was pared by 5 bases and J by 2 bases, with 16 bases between. CDR1 and CDR2 (germline): MNHEY, SVGEGT. CDR3 DNA sequence: TGTGCCAGCAGTCCACTCCTCGGGAGCGCCTACGAGCAGTACTTC. This codes for CASSPLLGSAYEQYF.